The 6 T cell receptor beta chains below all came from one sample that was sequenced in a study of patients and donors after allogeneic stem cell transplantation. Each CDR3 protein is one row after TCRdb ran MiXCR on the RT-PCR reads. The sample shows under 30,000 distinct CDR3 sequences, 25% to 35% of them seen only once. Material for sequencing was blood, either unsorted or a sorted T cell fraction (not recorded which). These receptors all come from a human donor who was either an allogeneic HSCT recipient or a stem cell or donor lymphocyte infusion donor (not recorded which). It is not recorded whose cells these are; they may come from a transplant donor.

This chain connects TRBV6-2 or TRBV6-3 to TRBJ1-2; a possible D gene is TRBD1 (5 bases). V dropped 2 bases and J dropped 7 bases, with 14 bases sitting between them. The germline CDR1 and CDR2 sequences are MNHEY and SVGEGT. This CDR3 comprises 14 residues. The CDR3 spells CASSYVEGRSGYTF. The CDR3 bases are TGTGCCAGCAGTTACGTGGAGGGGCGGAGTGGCTACACCTTC.

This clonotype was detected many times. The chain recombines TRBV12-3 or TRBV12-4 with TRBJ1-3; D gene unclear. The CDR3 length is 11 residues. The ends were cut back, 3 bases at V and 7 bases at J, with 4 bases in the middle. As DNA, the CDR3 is TGTGCCAGCAGTTTGTGGAACACCATATATTTT. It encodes CASSLWNTIYF.

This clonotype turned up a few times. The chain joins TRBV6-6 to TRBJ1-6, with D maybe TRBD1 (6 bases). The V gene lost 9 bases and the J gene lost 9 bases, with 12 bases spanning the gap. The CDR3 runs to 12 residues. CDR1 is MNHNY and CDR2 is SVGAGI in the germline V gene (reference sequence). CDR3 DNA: TGTGCCAGTGCCGCAGGGGTTTCACCCCTCCACTTT. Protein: CASAAGVSPLHF.

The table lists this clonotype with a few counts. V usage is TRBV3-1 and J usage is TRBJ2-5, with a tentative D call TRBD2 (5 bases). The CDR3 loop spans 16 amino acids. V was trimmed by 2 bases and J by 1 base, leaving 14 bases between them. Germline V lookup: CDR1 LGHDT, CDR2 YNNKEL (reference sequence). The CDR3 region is CASSQKRGLLQETQYF. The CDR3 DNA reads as TGTGCCAGCAGCCAAAAACGAGGACTTCTCCAAGAGACCCAGTACTTC.

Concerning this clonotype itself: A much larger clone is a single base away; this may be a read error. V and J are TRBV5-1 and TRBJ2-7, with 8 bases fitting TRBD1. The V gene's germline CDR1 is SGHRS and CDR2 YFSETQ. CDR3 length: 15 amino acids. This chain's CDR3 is CSSATSGTGNYEQYF. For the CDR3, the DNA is TGCTCCAGCGCTACCTCCGGGACAGGAAACTACGAGCAGTACTTC. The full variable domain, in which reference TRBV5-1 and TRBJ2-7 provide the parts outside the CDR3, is KAGVTQTPRYLIKTRGQQVTLSCSPISGHRSVSWYQQTPGQGLQFLFEYFSETQRNKGNFPGRFSGRQFSNSRSEMNVSTLELGDSALYLCSSATSGTGNYEQYFGPGTRLTVT.

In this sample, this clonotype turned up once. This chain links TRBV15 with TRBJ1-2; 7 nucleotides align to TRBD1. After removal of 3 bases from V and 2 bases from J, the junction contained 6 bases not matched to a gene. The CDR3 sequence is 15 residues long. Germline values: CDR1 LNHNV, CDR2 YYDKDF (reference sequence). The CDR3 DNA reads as TGTGCCACCAGCAGGCATGGGACAGCCAACTATGGCTACACCTTC. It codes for CATSRHGTANYGYTF.